This TCR beta chain was obtained from a study of CD8+ T cells in alopecia areata. As for the study in general: Patients in the treated group were given tofacitinib by mouth, 5 to 10 mg twice a day. Dosing with tofacitinib proceeded for 6 to 18 months, followed by 6 months off drug. Percent of scalp involved defined treated patients' severity scores.

This CDR3 has 13 amino acids. The V gene's germline CDR1 is SGHAT and CDR2 FQNNGV. V lost 5 bases and J 16 bases, leaving 18 bases between the germline ends. Treatment defined: oral pan-JAK inhibitor, 5-10 mg twice daily. Alopecia areata patients had lesional scalp punch biopsies and peripheral blood taken from them. Once RNA had been extracted, it was reverse transcribed into cDNA to act as the sequencing template. Generated by immunoSEQ multiplex PCR, the TCRdb table keeps only in-frame clones and is missing some. The sample has 150,000 to 200,000 clones, 50% to 70% seen once. This TCR was sampled from a human donor with alopecia areata. The sequencing here drew on CD4+ T cells sorted from blood, taken at week 4, from a patient treated with tofacitinib. This chain links TRBV11-2 with TRBJ1-6, with D possibly TRBD1 on 6 matching bases. The CDR3 DNA reads TGTGCCAGCAGCCCCGCCGGGACACCGAAGCTCCACTTT. Its translation: CASSPAGTPKLHF.